These 3 T cell receptor beta chains share one sample of origin, sequenced in a study of shared clonotypes between healthy human individuals. Produced via immunoSEQ multiplex PCR; TCRdb's table is partial and in-frame only. The sample yields hundreds of thousands of clones, around 96% seen once. Positive CCR7 selection of CD45RO-negative cells yielded the naive CD8 cells, and terminally differentiated effector memory CD45RA+ cells were excluded. The specimen sequenced was naive CD8+ T cells sorted from blood. These receptors were taken from a woman aged 25 to 45 in good health.

V gene TRBV30 combines with J gene TRBJ1-6; possibly TRBD1 for D (5 bases). V lost 2 bases, J lost 10 bases, and 15 bases lay in between. Germline V gene data show CDR1 as GTSNPN and CDR2 as SVGIG (reference sequence). CDR3 size: 14 residues. Written as DNA, the CDR3 is TGTGCCTGGAGTACGGGGGACGGCGGCTCACCCCTCCACTTT. It translates to CAWSTGDGGSPLHF.

The chain carries TRBV28 and TRBJ1-2, with D uncertain. The V end was cut by 3 bases, the J end by 0 bases, with 11 bases between. Germline values: CDR1 MDHEN, CDR2 SYDVKM. CDR3 length: 15 amino acids. The CDR3 region is CASSFLRGTNYGYTF. In nucleotides, the CDR3 is TGTGCCAGCAGTTTTTTGCGTGGGACTAACTATGGCTACACCTTC.

J is TRBJ1-1 and V is TRBV2; D is uncertain. Trimming took 3 bases from V and 4 from J, leaving 6 bases between them. CDR1 SNHLY and CDR2 FYNNEI come from the germline V gene. The CDR3 runs 12 residues. The CDR3 sequence is CASSEGGTEAFF. CDR3 in DNA: TGTGCCAGCAGTGAGGGAGGCACTGAAGCTTTCTTT.